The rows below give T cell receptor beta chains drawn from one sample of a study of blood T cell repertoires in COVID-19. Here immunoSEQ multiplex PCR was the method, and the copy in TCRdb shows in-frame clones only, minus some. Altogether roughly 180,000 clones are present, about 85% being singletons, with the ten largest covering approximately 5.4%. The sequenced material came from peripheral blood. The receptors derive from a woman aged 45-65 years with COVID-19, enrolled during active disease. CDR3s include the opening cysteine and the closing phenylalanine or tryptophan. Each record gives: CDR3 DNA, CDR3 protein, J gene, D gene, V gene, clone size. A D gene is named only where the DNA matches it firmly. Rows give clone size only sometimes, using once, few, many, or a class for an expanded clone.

DNA: TGTGCCAGCAGCCGACTGTCGGGAGAGACCCAGTACTTC
CDR3: CASSRLSGETQYF
J: TRBJ2-5
D: -
V: TRBV7-3
size: -

DNA: TGCGCCAGCAGCCAAGCAGTGAACTCCTATAATTCACCCCTCCACTTT
CDR3: CASSQAVNSYNSPLHF
J: TRBJ1-6
D: -
V: TRBV4-1
size: few

DNA: TGTGCCAGCAGGACGACAGGGTGGGAAGTCCAAGAGACCCAGTACTTC
CDR3: CASRTTGWEVQETQYF
J: TRBJ2-5
D: TRBD1
V: TRBV27
size: -

DNA: TGTGCCAGCAGCACGGGACAAACTAACTATGGCTACACCTTC
CDR3: CASSTGQTNYGYTF
J: TRBJ1-2
D: -
V: TRBV5-4
size: -

DNA: TGCAGCGCCGACTCGGGTTCTAACTATGGCTACACCTTC
CDR3: CSADSGSNYGYTF
J: TRBJ1-2
D: -
V: TRBV29-1
size: once

DNA: TGTGCCAGCAGGGCCGGGACAGGGAACACTGAAGCTTTCTTT
CDR3: CASRAGTGNTEAFF
J: TRBJ1-1
D: TRBD1
V: TRBV2
size: -

DNA: TGCGCCAGCAGCTTGGTTGCTAGCGGGGGATTGGGTGAGCAGTTCTTC
CDR3: CASSLVASGGLGEQFF
J: TRBJ2-1
D: TRBD2
V: TRBV5-1
size: -

DNA: TGCGCCAGCAGCGTCAGCGGGAGTTACAATGAGCAGTTCTTC
CDR3: CASSVSGSYNEQFF
J: TRBJ2-1
D: TRBD2
V: TRBV5-1
size: few

DNA: TGCAGCGTTGCAATGATACCGGGACAGGCCTCCTACGAGCAGTACTTC
CDR3: CSVAMIPGQASYEQYF
J: TRBJ2-7
D: TRBD1
V: TRBV29-1
size: -

DNA: TGTGCCAGCAGGGAGACAGGGGAAACTAATGAAAAACTGTTTTTT
CDR3: CASRETGETNEKLFF
J: TRBJ1-4
D: TRBD1
V: TRBV25-1
size: -

DNA: TGTGCCAGCAGTTACGGCTCCGAGCGGGGGGGTTCGAATGAGCAGTTCTTC
CDR3: CASSYGSERGGSNEQFF
J: TRBJ2-1
D: TRBD2
V: TRBV6-2/TRBV6-3
size: -

DNA: TGTGCCAGCAGTTGGGACAGGCGGAGCTCCTACGAGCAGTACTTC
CDR3: CASSWDRRSSYEQYF
J: TRBJ2-7
D: TRBD1
V: TRBV6-2/TRBV6-3
size: -

DNA: TGCGCCAGCAGCGCGGGGGCCACCGGGACTAACTCCTACGAGCAGTACTTC
CDR3: CASSAGATGTNSYEQYF
J: TRBJ2-7
D: -
V: TRBV5-1
size: -

DNA: TGCGCCAGCAGGGGACAGCCCTACGAGCAGTACTTC
CDR3: CASRGQPYEQYF
J: TRBJ2-7
D: TRBD1
V: TRBV5-1
size: -

DNA: TGTGCCAGCAGTGAATATGAGTTGTACGAGCAGTACTTC
CDR3: CASSEYELYEQYF
J: TRBJ2-7
D: -
V: TRBV2
size: -

DNA: TGTGCCAGTTCTTTACACCAGACTACAACTAATGAAAAACTGTTTTTT
CDR3: CASSLHQTTTNEKLFF
J: TRBJ1-4
D: -
V: TRBV19
size: -

DNA: TGCAGCGTTAACGACAACTCCTACGAGCAGTACTTC
CDR3: CSVNDNSYEQYF
J: TRBJ2-7
D: -
V: TRBV29-1
size: -

DNA: TGTGCCAGCAGACGAACTAGCGGTTCTCCCCCGGGCGAGCAGTACTTC
CDR3: CASRRTSGSPPGEQYF
J: TRBJ2-7
D: TRBD2
V: TRBV2
size: -

DNA: TGTGCCAGCAGCCCTCAGGGGATGGAGACCCAGTACTTC
CDR3: CASSPQGMETQYF
J: TRBJ2-5
D: -
V: TRBV3-1/TRBV3-2
size: -

DNA: TGCAGCGGTGACAGGGAAGAGACCCAGTACTTC
CDR3: CSGDREETQYF
J: TRBJ2-5
D: TRBD1
V: TRBV29-1
size: -

DNA: TGTGCCACCAGTTTACAGGGGGTCGGCGAGCAGTACTTC
CDR3: CATSLQGVGEQYF
J: TRBJ2-7
D: TRBD1
V: TRBV24-1
size: once

DNA: TGCGCCAGCAGCATGGACAGGGGATACACCTTC
CDR3: CASSMDRGYTF
J: TRBJ1-2
D: TRBD1
V: TRBV5-1
size: -

DNA: TGCGCCAGCAGTCAACATTCAGGAGACAGGGGATGTCGGTCTGGAAACACCATATATTTT
CDR3: CASSQHSGDRGCRSGNTIYF
J: TRBJ1-3
D: TRBD1
V: TRBV23-1
size: once

DNA: TGTGCCAGCAGGGGACAGGGAGAGTCCTACGAGCAGTACTTC
CDR3: CASRGQGESYEQYF
J: TRBJ2-7
D: TRBD1
V: TRBV2
size: -

DNA: TGTGCCAGCACCAAGGACAGGGTCTACGAGCAGTACTTC
CDR3: CASTKDRVYEQYF
J: TRBJ2-7
D: TRBD1
V: TRBV5-6
size: many

DNA: TGCAGCGTAGCTACTACAGGGGGCGCAAATGGCTACACCTTC
CDR3: CSVATTGGANGYTF
J: TRBJ1-2
D: TRBD1
V: TRBV29-1
size: -

DNA: TGTGCCAGCAGTTACCCTCCTCCAGAGGGTTCACCCCTCCACTTT
CDR3: CASSYPPPEGSPLHF
J: TRBJ1-6
D: -
V: TRBV6-6
size: once

DNA: TGTGCCAGCAGGCCCGGGACAGGAAGGGGGGAAGAGACCCAGTACTTC
CDR3: CASRPGTGRGEETQYF
J: TRBJ2-5
D: TRBD1
V: TRBV2
size: -

DNA: TGTGCCTACCGGACAGGGAGCCCAAAAAAACTGTTTTTT
CDR3: CAYRTGSPKKLFF
J: TRBJ1-4
D: TRBD1
V: TRBV30
size: -

DNA: TGTGCCAGCAGGGGGGGAATGACAGAAAACTATGGCTACACCTTC
CDR3: CASRGGMTENYGYTF
J: TRBJ1-2
D: -
V: TRBV25-1
size: -

DNA: TGTGCCATCAAAGCGGATCCCTACGAGCAGTACTTC
CDR3: CAIKADPYEQYF
J: TRBJ2-7
D: -
V: TRBV10-3
size: -

DNA: TGTGCCAGTAGATCCGATTCGGGGTCCGGAAACACCATATATTTT
CDR3: CASRSDSGSGNTIYF
J: TRBJ1-3
D: -
V: TRBV19
size: once

DNA: TGTGCCAGTAGTGACCAGGGAGGCCAAGAGACCCAGTACTTC
CDR3: CASSDQGGQETQYF
J: TRBJ2-5
D: -
V: TRBV19
size: -

DNA: TGTGCCAGCAGCCAAGATGGGAGACAGAACACTGAAGCTTTCTTT
CDR3: CASSQDGRQNTEAFF
J: TRBJ1-1
D: -
V: TRBV14
size: -

DNA: TGTGCCAGCAGTTCGGGACACCCCATGAACACTGAAGCTTTCTTT
CDR3: CASSSGHPMNTEAFF
J: TRBJ1-1
D: -
V: TRBV27
size: -

DNA: TGTGCCAGCAGCCGAGCGGACAGGGGGAGCACAGATACGCAGTATTTT
CDR3: CASSRADRGSTDTQYF
J: TRBJ2-3
D: TRBD1
V: TRBV14
size: -

DNA: TGTGCCAGCAGCCCTGGGGGAGGAGGTAATGAAAAACTGTTTTTT
CDR3: CASSPGGGGNEKLFF
J: TRBJ1-4
D: -
V: TRBV7-2
size: -

DNA: TGTGCCAGCAGCCAGGGAGCATCCCAAGAGACCCAGTACTTC
CDR3: CASSQGASQETQYF
J: TRBJ2-5
D: -
V: TRBV3-1/TRBV3-2
size: -

DNA: TGCGCCAGCAGCCCGACAGGGGGCGTCTCTCCACCCTACGAGCAGTACTTC
CDR3: CASSPTGGVSPPYEQYF
J: TRBJ2-7
D: TRBD1
V: TRBV4-1
size: -

DNA: TGTGCCAGCAGCCCGCGGGGGGTCGATGAAAAACTGTTTTTT
CDR3: CASSPRGVDEKLFF
J: TRBJ1-4
D: -
V: TRBV11-2
size: few

DNA: TGTGCCAGCAGCTTCCAGGGGCAAGAGACCCAGTACTTC
CDR3: CASSFQGQETQYF
J: TRBJ2-5
D: -
V: TRBV7-2
size: -

DNA: TGTGCCAGCAGCGCGGGACAGGGGAGCACTGAAGCTTTCTTT
CDR3: CASSAGQGSTEAFF
J: TRBJ1-1
D: TRBD1
V: TRBV11-2
size: once

DNA: TGTGCCAGCAGTGGTAGGGACAGGGAGGATCAGCCCCAGCATTTT
CDR3: CASSGRDREDQPQHF
J: TRBJ1-5
D: TRBD1
V: TRBV25-1
size: many

DNA: TGTGCCAGCTCACAGGCAGGGAATCAGCCCCAGCATTTT
CDR3: CASSQAGNQPQHF
J: TRBJ1-5
D: -
V: TRBV18
size: -

DNA: TGCAGCGTTGGGGGGGGCTACGAGCAGTACTTC
CDR3: CSVGGGYEQYF
J: TRBJ2-7
D: TRBD2
V: TRBV29-1
size: few